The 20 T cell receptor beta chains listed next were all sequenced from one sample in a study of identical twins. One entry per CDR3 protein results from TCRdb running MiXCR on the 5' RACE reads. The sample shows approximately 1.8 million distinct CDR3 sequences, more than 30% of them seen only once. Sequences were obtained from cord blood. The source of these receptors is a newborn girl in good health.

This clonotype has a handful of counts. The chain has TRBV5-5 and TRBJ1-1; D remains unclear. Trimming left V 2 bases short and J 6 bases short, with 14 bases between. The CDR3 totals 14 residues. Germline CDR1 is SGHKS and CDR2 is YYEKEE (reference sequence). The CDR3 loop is CASSLSGLGSEAFF. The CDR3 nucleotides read TGTGCCAGCAGCTTATCGGGGTTGGGGTCTGAAGCTTTCTTT. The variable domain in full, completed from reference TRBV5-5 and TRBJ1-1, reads DAGVTQSPTHLIKTRGQQVTLRCSPISGHKSVSWYQQVLGQGPQFIFQYYEKEERGRGNFPDRFSARQFPNYSSELNVNALLLGDSALYLCASSLSGLGSEAFFGQGTRLTVV.

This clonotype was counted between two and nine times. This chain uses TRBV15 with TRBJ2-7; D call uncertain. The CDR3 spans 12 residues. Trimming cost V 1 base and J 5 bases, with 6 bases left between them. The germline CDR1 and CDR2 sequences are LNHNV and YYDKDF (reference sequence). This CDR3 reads CATSRAADEQYF. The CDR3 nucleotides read TGTGCCACCAGCAGAGCTGCGGACGAGCAGTACTTC.

The DNA of the CDR3 is TGTGCCAGCAGTGACGGCAGGGAGCAAGAGACCCAGTACTTC. Residues: CASSDGREQETQYF. The chain couples TRBV2 to TRBJ2-5; either TRBD1 or TRBD2 may fit D (5 bases each). Germline V gives CDR1 SNHLY, CDR2 FYNNEI. Trimming pared 3 bases from V and 2 bases from J, leaving 10 bases between. The CDR3 has 14 residues.

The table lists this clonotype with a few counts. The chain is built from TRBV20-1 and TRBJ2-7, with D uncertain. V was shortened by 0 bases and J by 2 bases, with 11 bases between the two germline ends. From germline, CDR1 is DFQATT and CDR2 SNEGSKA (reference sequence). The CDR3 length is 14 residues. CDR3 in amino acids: CSARDGRRTYEQYF. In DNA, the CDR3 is TGCAGTGCTAGAGATGGCAGGCGAACCTACGAGCAGTACTTC.

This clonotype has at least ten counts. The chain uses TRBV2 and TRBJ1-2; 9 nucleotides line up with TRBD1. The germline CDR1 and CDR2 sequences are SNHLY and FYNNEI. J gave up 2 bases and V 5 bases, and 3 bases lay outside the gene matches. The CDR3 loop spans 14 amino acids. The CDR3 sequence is CASSRGTGNYGYTF. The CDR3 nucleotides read TGTGCCAGCAGTCGCGGGACAGGGAACTATGGCTACACCTTC.

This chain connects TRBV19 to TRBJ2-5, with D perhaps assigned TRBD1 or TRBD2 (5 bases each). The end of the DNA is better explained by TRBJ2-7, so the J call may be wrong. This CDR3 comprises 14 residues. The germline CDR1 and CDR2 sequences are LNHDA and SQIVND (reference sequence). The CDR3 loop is CASSRLGDAYEQYF. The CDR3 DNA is TGTGCCAGTAGTCGCCTGGGGGACGCCTACGAGCAGTACTTC.

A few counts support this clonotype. The CDR3 sequence is CASSQDTRQGNQPQHF. In DNA, the CDR3 is TGCGCCAGCAGCCAAGATACCCGACAGGGCAATCAGCCCCAGCATTTT. The chain employs TRBV4-1 and TRBJ1-5; D might be TRBD1 (6 bases). Trimming left V 0 bases short and J 2 bases short, with 11 bases between. The germline CDR1 and CDR2 sequences are MGHRA and YSYEKL. The CDR3 loop spans 16 amino acids.

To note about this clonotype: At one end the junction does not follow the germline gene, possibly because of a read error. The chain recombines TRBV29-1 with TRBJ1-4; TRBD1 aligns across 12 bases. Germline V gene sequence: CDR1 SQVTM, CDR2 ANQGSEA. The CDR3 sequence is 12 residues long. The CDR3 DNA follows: TGCAGCGTCGGGACAGGGGGCGAAAAACTGGTTTTT. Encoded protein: CSVGTGGEKLVF. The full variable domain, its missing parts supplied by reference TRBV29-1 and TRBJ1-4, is SAVISQKPSRDICQRGTSLTIQCQVDSQVTMMFWYRQQPGQSLTLIATANQGSEATYESGFVIDKFPISRPNLTFSTLTVSNMSPEDSSIYLCSVGTGGEKLVFGSGTQLSVL.

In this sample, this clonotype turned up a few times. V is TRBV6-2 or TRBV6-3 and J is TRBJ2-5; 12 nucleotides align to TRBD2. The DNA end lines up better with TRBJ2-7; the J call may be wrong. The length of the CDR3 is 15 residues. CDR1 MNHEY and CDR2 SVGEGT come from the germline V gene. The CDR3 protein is CASRRTSGIIGEQYF. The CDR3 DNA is TGTGCCAGCAGAAGGACTAGCGGGATTATCGGCGAGCAGTACTTC.

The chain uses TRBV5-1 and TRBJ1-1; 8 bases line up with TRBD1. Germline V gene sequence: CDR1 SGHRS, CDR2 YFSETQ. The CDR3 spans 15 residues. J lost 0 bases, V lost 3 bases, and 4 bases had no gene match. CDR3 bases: TGCGCCAGCAGCTGGATACAGGGGGTGAACACTGAAGCTTTCTTT. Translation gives CASSWIQGVNTEAFF. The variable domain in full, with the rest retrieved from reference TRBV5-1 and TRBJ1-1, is KAGVTQTPRYLIKTRGQQVTLSCSPISGHRSVSWYQQTPGQGLQFLFEYFSETQRNKGNFPGRFSGRQFSNSRSEMNVSTLELGDSALYLCASSWIQGVNTEAFFGQGTRLTVV.

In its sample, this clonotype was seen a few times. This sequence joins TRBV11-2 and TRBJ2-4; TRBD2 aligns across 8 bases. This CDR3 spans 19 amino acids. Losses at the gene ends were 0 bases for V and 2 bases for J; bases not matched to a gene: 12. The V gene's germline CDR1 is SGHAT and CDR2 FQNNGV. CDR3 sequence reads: CASSLDLTGGNVSKNIQYF. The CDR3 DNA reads TGTGCCAGCAGCTTAGATTTAACGGGAGGGAACGTATCCAAAAACATTCAGTACTTC.

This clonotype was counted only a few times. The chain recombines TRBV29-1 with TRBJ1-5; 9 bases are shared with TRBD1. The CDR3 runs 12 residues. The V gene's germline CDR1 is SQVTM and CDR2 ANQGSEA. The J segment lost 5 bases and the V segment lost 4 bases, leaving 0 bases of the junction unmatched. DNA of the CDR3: TGCAGCGTTGGGACAGGGGATCAGCCCCAGCATTTT. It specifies CSVGTGDQPQHF.

CDR3 DNA: TGCAGTGCTAGAGATTCGGAGTTCTACAATGAGCAGTACTTC. Translating it yields CSARDSEFYNEQYF. The chain links TRBV20-1 to TRBJ2-1; no clear D. TRBJ2-7 explains the end of the DNA better; the J call may be wrong. There are 14 residues in the CDR3. The V gene's germline CDR1 is DFQATT and CDR2 SNEGSKA (reference sequence).

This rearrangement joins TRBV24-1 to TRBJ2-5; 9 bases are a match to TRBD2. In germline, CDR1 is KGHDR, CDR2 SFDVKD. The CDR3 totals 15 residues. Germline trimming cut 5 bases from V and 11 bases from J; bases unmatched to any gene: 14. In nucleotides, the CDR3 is TGTGCCACCAGTGTTCCCAGCGGGAGGACAAATGAGCAGTACTTC. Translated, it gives CATSVPSGRTNEQYF.

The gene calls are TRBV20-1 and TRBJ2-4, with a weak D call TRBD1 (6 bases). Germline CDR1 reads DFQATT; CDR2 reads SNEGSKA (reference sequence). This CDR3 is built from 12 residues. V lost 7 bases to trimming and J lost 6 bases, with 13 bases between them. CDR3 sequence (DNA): TGCAGTGTGAAGGCCAGGGGAAACATTCAGTACTTC. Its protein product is CSVKARGNIQYF.

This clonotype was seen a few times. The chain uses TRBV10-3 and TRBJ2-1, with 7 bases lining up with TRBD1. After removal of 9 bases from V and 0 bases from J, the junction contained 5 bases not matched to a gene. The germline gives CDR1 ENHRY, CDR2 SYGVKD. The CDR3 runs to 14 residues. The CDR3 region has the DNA TGTGCCATGGGACAGTCGAGCTCCTACAATGAGCAGTTCTTC. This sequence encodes CAMGQSSSYNEQFF.

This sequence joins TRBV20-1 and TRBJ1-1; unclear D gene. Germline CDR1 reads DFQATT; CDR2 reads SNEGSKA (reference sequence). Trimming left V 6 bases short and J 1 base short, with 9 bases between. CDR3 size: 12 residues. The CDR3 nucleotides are TGCAGTGCCAAAGATGGGAACACTGAAGCTTTCTTT. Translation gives CSAKDGNTEAFF.

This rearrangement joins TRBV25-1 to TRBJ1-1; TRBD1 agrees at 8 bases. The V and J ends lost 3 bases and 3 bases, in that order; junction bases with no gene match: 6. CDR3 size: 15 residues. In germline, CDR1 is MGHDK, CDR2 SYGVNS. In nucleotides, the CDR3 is TGTGCCAGCAGTGATACAGGGGGGTTGTACACTGAAGCTTTCTTT. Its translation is CASSDTGGLYTEAFF.

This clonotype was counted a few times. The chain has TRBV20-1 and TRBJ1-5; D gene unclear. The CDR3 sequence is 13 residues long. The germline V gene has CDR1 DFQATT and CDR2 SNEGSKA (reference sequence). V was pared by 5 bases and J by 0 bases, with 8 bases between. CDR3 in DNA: TGCAGTGCTCCCACACCTAGCAATCAGCCCCAGCATTTT. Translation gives CSAPTPSNQPQHF.

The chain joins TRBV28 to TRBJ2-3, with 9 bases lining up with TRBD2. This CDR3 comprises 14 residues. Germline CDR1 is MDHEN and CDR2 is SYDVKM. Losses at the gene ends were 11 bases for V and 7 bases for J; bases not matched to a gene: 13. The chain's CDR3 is CACDGTSSPYTQYF. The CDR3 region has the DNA TGTGCCTGCGACGGGACTAGCAGTCCGTATACGCAGTATTTT.